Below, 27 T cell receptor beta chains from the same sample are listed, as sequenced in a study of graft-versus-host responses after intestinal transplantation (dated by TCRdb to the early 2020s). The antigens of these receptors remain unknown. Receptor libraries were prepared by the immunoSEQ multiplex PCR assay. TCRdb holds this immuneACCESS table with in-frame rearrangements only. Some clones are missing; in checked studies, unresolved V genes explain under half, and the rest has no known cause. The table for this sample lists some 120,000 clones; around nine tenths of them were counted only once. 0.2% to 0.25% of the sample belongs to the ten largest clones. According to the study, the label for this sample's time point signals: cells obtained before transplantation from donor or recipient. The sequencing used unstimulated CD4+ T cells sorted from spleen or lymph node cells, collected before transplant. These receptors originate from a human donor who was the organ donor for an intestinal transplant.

CDR3 sequence: CASSPLEGSEAFF. The CDR3 nucleotides are TGTGCCAGCTCACCACTGGAGGGGTCTGAAGCTTTCTTT. V is TRBV18 and J is TRBJ1-1, with D maybe TRBD1 (5 bases). The CDR3 is 13 amino acids. V dropped 1 base and J dropped 6 bases, with 9 bases sitting between them. The V gene's germline CDR1 is KGHSH and CDR2 LQKENI. Drawing the rest from reference TRBV18 and TRBJ1-1, the complete variable domain is NAGVMQNPRHLVRRRGQEARLRCSPMKGHSHVYWYRQLPEEGLKFMVYLQKENIIDESGMPKERFSAEFPKEGPSILRIQQVVRGDSAAYFCASSPLEGSEAFFGQGTRLTVV.

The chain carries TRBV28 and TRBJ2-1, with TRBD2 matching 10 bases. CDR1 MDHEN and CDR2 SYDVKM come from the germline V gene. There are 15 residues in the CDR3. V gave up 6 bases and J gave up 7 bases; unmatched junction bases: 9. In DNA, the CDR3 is TGTGCCAGCAGCTCCGGGACTAGCGAGAGGAATGAGCAGTTCTTC. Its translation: CASSSGTSERNEQFF.

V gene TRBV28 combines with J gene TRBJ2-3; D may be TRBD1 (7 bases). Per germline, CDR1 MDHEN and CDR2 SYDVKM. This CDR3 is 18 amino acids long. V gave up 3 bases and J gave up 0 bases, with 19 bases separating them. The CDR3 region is CASSFVLEAGQSTDTQYF. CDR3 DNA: TGTGCCAGCAGTTTCGTCCTAGAGGCGGGACAGAGCACAGATACGCAGTATTTT.

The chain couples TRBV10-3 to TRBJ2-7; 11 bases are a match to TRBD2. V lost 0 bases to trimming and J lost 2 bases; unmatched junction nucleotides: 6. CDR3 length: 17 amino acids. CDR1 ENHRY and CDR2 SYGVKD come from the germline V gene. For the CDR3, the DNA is TGTGCCATCAGTGAGTCGAAGGGGACTAGCGGAACCTACGAGCAGTACTTC. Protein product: CAISESKGTSGTYEQYF.

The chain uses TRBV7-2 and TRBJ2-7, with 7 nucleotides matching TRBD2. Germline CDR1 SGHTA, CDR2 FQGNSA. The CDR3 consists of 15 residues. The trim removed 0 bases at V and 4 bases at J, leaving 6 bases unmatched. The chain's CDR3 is CASSLAGGPTYEQYF. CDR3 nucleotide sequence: TGTGCCAGCAGCTTAGCGGGAGGGCCTACGTACGAGCAGTACTTC.

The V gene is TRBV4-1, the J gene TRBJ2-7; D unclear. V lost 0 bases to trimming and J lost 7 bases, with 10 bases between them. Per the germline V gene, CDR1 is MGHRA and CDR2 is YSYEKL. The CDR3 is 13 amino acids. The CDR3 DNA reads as TGCGCCAGCAGCCAAGATCTTATGGGAGAGCAGTACTTC. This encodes CASSQDLMGEQYF.

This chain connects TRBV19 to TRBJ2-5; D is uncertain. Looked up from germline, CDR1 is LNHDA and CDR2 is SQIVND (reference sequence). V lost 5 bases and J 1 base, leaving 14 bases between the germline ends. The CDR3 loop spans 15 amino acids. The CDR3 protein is CASSPSQGPQETQYF. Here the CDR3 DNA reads TGTGCCAGTAGTCCCTCCCAAGGGCCCCAAGAGACCCAGTACTTC.

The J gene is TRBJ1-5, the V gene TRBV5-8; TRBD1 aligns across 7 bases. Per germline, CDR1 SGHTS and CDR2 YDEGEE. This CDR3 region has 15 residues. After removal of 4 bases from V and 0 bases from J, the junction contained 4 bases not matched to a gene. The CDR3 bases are TGTGCCAGCAGCCGCCACAGGGGTAGCAATCAGCCCCAGCATTTT. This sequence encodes CASSRHRGSNQPQHF.

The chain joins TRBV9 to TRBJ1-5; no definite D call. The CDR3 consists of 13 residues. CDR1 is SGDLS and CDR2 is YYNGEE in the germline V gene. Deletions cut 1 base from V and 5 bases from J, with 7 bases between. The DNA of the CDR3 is TGTGCCAGCAGCGTAAGCCCCGATCAGCCCCAGCATTTT. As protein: CASSVSPDQPQHF.

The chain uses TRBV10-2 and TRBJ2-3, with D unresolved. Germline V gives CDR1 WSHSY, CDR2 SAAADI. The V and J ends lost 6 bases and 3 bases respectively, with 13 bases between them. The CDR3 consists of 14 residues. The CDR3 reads CASRAWTLTDTQYF. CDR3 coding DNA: TGCGCCAGCAGAGCCTGGACCTTAACAGATACGCAGTATTTT.

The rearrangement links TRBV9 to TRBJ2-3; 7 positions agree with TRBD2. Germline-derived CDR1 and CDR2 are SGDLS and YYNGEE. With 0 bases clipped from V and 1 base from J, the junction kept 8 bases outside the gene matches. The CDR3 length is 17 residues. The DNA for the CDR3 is TGTGCCAGCAGCGTAGATCCTAGCGGAGGAGGCACAGATACGCAGTATTTT. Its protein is CASSVDPSGGGTDTQYF.

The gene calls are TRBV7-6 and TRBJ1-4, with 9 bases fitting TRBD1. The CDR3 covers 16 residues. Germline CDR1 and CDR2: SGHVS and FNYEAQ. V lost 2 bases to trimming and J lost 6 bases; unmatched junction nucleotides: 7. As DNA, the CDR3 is TGTGCCAGCAGCTTATTTCCGGGACAGGGAGATGAAAAACTGTTTTTT. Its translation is CASSLFPGQGDEKLFF.

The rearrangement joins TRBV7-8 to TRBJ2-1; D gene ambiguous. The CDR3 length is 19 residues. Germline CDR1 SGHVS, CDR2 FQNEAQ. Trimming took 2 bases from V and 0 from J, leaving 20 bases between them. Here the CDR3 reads CASSLFQRGTSSSYNEQFF. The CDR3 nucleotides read TGTGCCAGCAGCTTATTTCAACGAGGCACCTCGAGCTCCTACAATGAGCAGTTCTTC.

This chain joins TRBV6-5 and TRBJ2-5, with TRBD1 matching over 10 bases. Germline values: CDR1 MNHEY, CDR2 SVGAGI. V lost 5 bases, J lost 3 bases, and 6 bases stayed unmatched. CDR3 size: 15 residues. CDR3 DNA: TGTGCCAGCAGTCGACAGGGGGCAGGTGAAGAGACCCAGTACTTC. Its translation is CASSRQGAGEETQYF.

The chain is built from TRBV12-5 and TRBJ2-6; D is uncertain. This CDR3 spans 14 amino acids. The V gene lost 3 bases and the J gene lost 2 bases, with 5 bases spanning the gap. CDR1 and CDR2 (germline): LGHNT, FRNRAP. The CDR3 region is CASGFDPGANVLTF. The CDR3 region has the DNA TGTGCTAGTGGTTTCGACCCTGGGGCCAACGTCCTGACTTTC.

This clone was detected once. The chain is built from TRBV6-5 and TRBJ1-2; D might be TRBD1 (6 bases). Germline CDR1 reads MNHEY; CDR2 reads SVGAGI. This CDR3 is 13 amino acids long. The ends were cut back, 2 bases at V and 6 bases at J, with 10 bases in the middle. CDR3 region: CASSYAGVDGYTF. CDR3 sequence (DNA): TGTGCCAGCAGTTACGCAGGGGTTGATGGCTACACCTTC.

Here the CDR3 reads CASSYNGRIGEQFF. The DNA for the CDR3 is TGTGCCAGCAGTTACAACGGGAGGATCGGTGAGCAGTTCTTC. The genes are TRBV6-5 and TRBJ2-1; 7 positions match TRBD2. The CDR3 consists of 14 residues. The V segment lost 2 bases and the J segment 9 bases; nucleotides outside the gene matches: 7. Germline values: CDR1 MNHEY, CDR2 SVGAGI.

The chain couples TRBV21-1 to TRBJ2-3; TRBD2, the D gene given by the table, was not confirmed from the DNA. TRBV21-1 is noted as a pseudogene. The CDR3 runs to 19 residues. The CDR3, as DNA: TGTGCCAGCAGCAAATGTAGACTAGCGGGAGGGCCCGGCACAGATACGCAGTATTTT. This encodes CASSKCRLAGGPGTDTQYF.

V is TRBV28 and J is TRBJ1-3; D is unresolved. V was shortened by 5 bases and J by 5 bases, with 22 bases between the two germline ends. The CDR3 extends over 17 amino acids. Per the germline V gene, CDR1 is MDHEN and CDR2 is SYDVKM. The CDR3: CASSPNLLVSPRNTIYF. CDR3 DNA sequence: TGTGCCAGCAGTCCGAACTTATTGGTCTCCCCTAGAAACACCATATATTTT. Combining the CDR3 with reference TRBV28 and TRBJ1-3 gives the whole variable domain DVKVTQSSRYLVKRTGEKVFLECVQDMDHENMFWYRQDPGLGLRLIYFSYDVKMKEKGDIPEGYSVSREKKERFSLILESASTNQTSMYLCASSPNLLVSPRNTIYFGEGSWLTVV.

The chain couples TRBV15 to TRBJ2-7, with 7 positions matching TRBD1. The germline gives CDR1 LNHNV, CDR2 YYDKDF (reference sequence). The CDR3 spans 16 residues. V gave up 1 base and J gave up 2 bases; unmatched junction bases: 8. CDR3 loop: CATSRGTGTVPYEQYF. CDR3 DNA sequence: TGTGCCACCAGCAGAGGTACCGGGACAGTCCCCTACGAGCAGTACTTC.

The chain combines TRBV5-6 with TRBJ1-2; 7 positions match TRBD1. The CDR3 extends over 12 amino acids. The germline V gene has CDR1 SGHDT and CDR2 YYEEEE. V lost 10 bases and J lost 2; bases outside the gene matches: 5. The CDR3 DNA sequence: TGTGCCGGGAACAGGGGAAACTATGGCTACACCTTC. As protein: CAGNRGNYGYTF.

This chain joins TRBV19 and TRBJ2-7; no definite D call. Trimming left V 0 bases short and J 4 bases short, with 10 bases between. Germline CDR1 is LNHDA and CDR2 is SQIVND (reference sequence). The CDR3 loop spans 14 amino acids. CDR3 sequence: CASSIDRAPYEQYF. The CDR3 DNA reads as TGTGCCAGTAGTATAGATCGGGCCCCTTACGAGCAGTACTTC.

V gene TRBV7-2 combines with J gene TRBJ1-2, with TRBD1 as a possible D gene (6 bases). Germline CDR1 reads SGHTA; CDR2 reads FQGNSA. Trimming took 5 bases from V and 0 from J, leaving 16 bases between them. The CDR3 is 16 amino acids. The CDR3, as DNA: TGTGCCAGCAGCAATAGGGGGGAGAAAGCTAACTATGGCTACACCTTC. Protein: CASSNRGEKANYGYTF.

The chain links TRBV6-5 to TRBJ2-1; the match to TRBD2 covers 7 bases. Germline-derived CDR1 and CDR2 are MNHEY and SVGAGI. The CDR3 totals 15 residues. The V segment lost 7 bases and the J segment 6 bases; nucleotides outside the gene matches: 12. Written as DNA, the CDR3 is TGTGCCAGCATGGGATGGCGGGAGAACTTCAATGAGCAGTTCTTC. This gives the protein CASMGWRENFNEQFF.

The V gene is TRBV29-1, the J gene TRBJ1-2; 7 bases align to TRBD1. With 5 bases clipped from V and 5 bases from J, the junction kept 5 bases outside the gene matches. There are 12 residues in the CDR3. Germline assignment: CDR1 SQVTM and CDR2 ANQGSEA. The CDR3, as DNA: TGCAGCGTTCTCGGGACAGCTTATGGCTACACCTTC. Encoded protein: CSVLGTAYGYTF. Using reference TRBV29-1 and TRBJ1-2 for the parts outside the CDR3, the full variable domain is SAVISQKPSRDICQRGTSLTIQCQVDSQVTMMFWYRQQPGQSLTLIATANQGSEATYESGFVIDKFPISRPNLTFSTLTVSNMSPEDSSIYLCSVLGTAYGYTFGSGTRLTVV.

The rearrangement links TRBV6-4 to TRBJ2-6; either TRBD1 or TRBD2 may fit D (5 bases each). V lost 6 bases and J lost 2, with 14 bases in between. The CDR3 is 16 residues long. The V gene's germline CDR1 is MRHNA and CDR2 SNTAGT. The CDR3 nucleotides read TGTGCCAGCAGCCAAGGGACGGCAGCTGGGGCCAACGTCCTGACTTTC. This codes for CASSQGTAAGANVLTF.

CDR3 nucleotides: TGTGCCAGCAGTGAAGCAGGGGGGAGAGGCTACACCTTC. Translation: CASSEAGGRGYTF. The chain has TRBV2 and TRBJ1-2; D is perhaps TRBD1 (6 bases). The V gene's germline CDR1 is SNHLY and CDR2 FYNNEI. V dropped 0 bases and J dropped 8 bases, with 10 bases sitting between them. The CDR3 is 13 residues long.